A single sample is the source of the 23 T cell receptor beta chains below, sequenced in a study of T-cell reconstitution after alpha-beta-depleted transplantation in children. Construction of the TCRbeta library involved unique molecular identifiers. TCRdb reprocessed the PCR reads with MiXCR, giving one entry per CDR3 protein. The sample holds around 480,000 distinct CDR3 sequences, 32% seen once. Sequences were derived from PBMCs from the stem cell graft donor, sampled from the stem cell graft. These TCRs come from a human donor who donated a stem cell graft to a child with aplastic anemia.

This clonotype was counted a few times. The chain combines TRBV6-2 or TRBV6-3 with TRBJ2-7; D possibly matches TRBD1 or TRBD2 (5 bases each). CDR1 MNHEY and CDR2 SVGEGT come from the germline V gene. CDR3 length: 15 residues. Trimming left V 6 bases short and J 1 base short, with 16 bases between. This CDR3 reads CASREGPIQSYEQYF. The CDR3 DNA is TGTGCCAGCAGAGAGGGACCGATTCAATCCTACGAGCAGTACTTC.

This clonotype was seen a few times. The chain recombines TRBV29-1 with TRBJ2-1; 9 bases match TRBD2. CDR3 length: 18 amino acids. V was clipped by 0 bases and J by 7 bases; unmatched bases: 16. Germline values: CDR1 SQVTM, CDR2 ANQGSEA. In nucleotides, the CDR3 is TGCAGCGTTGAAGAACTGGGTCAATGGCGGGAGGGTATGAATGAGCAGTTCTTC. Protein sequence: CSVEELGQWREGMNEQFF.

This clonotype was detected a few times. V usage is TRBV29-1 and J usage is TRBJ2-1; weak D call: TRBD2 (5 bases). V shed 4 bases and J shed 6 bases, with 16 bases lying between them. Germline CDR1 reads SQVTM; CDR2 reads ANQGSEA. CDR3 size: 14 residues. The chain's CDR3 is CSVAPPFGGNEQFF. CDR3 sequence (DNA): TGCAGCGTTGCACCACCTTTTGGAGGCAATGAGCAGTTCTTC.

The rearrangement links TRBV15 to TRBJ1-2; D is uncertain. CDR3 length: 14 residues. Trimming took off 0 bases at V and 8 bases at J, with 13 bases between the two ends. Germline CDR1 LNHNV, CDR2 YYDKDF (reference sequence). The CDR3: CATSRDGGSMGYTF. The CDR3 bases are TGTGCCACCAGCAGAGACGGCGGATCGATGGGCTACACCTTC.

This clonotype was recorded a few times. The chain joins TRBV6-5 to TRBJ2-5; the D is unclear. V lost 2 bases and J lost 5, with 21 bases in between. Germline CDR1 and CDR2: MNHEY and SVGAGI. This CDR3 has 17 residues. The CDR3 bases are TGTGCCAGCAGTTACCTGGTTTCGGAAGGGAAGGTGGAGACCCAGTACTTC. Protein sequence: CASSYLVSEGKVETQYF.

This clonotype was counted between two and nine times. V is TRBV4-1 and J is TRBJ2-5; D is undetermined. The CDR3 covers 12 residues. V lost 0 bases and J 3 bases, leaving 2 bases between the germline ends. Germline V gives CDR1 MGHRA, CDR2 YSYEKL. CDR3: CASSQDEETQYF. The CDR3 DNA is TGCGCCAGCAGCCAAGATGAAGAGACCCAGTACTTC.

The sample holds a few counts of this clonotype. This chain connects TRBV7-2 to TRBJ2-1, with unresolved D. The length of the CDR3 is 15 residues. CDR1 and CDR2 (germline): SGHTA, FQGNSA. V was cut by 1 base and J by 0 bases, with 7 bases left in between. The CDR3 region is CASSLVLGSYNEQFF. Written as DNA, the CDR3 is TGTGCCAGCAGCTTAGTTTTGGGCTCCTACAATGAGCAGTTCTTC. The full variable domain, with the rest looked up from reference TRBV7-2 and TRBJ2-1, is GAGVSQSPSNKVTEKGKDVELRCDPISGHTALYWYRQSLGQGLEFLIYFQGNSAPDKSGLPSDRFSAERTGGSVSTLTIQRTQQEDSAVYLCASSLVLGSYNEQFFGPGTRLTVL.

The chain has TRBV30 and TRBJ1-1; D remains ambiguous. Germline CDR1 GTSNPN, CDR2 SVGIG (reference sequence). The CDR3 extends over 12 amino acids. The V and J ends lost 0 bases and 11 bases respectively, with 13 bases between them. CDR3 loop: CAWSVPRRLAFF. For the CDR3, the DNA is TGTGCCTGGAGTGTACCCCGTCGACTGGCTTTCTTT. Filled out from reference TRBV30 and TRBJ1-1, the complete variable domain reads SQTIHQWPATLVQPVGSPLSLECTVEGTSNPNLYWYRQAAGRGLQLLFYSVGIGQISSEVPQNLSASRPQDRQFILSSKKLLLSDSGFYLCAWSVPRRLAFFGQGTRLTVV.

This chain uses TRBV12-3 or TRBV12-4 with TRBJ1-2, with no clear D. This CDR3 is 13 amino acids long. Trimming took off 3 bases at V and 4 bases at J, with 9 bases between the two ends. The CDR3 spells CASSFVGFYGYTF. The CDR3 region has the DNA TGTGCCAGCAGTTTTGTCGGGTTCTATGGCTACACCTTC.

This chain joins TRBV29-1 and TRBJ2-2; D gene uncertain. The V and J ends lost 7 bases and 1 base respectively, with 4 bases between them. The CDR3 is made up of 11 amino acids. In germline, CDR1 is SQVTM, CDR2 ANQGSEA. In DNA form, the CDR3 reads TGCAGCGGAGTGAACACCGGGGAGCTGTTTTTT. Protein sequence: CSGVNTGELFF.

The V and J genes are TRBV7-9 and TRBJ2-4; tentative D call: TRBD1 (5 bases). The CDR3 loop spans 16 amino acids. V lost 5 bases and J lost 0, with 14 bases in between. Germline V gene lookup returns CDR1 SEHNR and CDR2 FQNEAQ (reference sequence). The CDR3 sequence: CASSRVPTGAKNIQYF. The CDR3 DNA follows: TGTGCCAGCAGCCGAGTCCCCACAGGAGCCAAAAACATTCAGTACTTC.

This clonotype has more than one count but fewer than ten. This chain uses TRBV5-3 with TRBJ2-5; 14 bases line up with TRBD2. TRBV5-3 is labeled an ORF, and its function is uncertain. This CDR3 region has 18 residues. The trim removed 8 bases at V and 7 bases at J, leaving 19 bases unmatched. CDR3 loop: CASKAWTSGRPTTGTQYF. CDR3 DNA sequence: TGTGCCAGCAAAGCTTGGACTAGCGGGAGGCCTACGACGGGGACCCAGTACTTC.

This chain links TRBV29-1 with TRBJ2-1, with a possible D match to TRBD2 (6 bases). This CDR3 is built from 15 residues. Germline V gene sequence: CDR1 SQVTM, CDR2 ANQGSEA. V was cut by 0 bases and J by 2 bases, with 11 bases left in between. CDR3 DNA: TGCAGCGTTGAAGATGGGCGGGAAGCCTACAATGAGCAGTTCTTC. Its protein product is CSVEDGREAYNEQFF.

V usage is TRBV7-6 and J usage is TRBJ1-5; a possible D gene is TRBD1 (5 bases). The CDR3 runs to 14 residues. CDR1 SGHVS and CDR2 FNYEAQ come from the germline V gene. Trimming removed 1 base at V and 3 bases at J, with 7 bases between. CDR3 residues: CASSLVTANQPQHF. The CDR3 region has the DNA TGTGCCAGCAGCTTAGTGACAGCCAATCAGCCCCAGCATTTT.

This clonotype appeared a few times. The rearrangement joins TRBV6-1 to TRBJ1-2, with TRBD1 as a possible D gene (5 bases). Germline loops: CDR1 MNHNS, CDR2 SASEGT. V lost 6 bases to trimming and J lost 3 bases, with 11 bases between them. The CDR3 spans 13 residues. The CDR3 bases are TGTGCCAGCAGCGCGGACACAGACTATGGCTACACCTTC. This sequence encodes CASSADTDYGYTF.

This clonotype was detected only a few times. The rearrangement links TRBV7-2 to TRBJ1-2, with 8 positions matching TRBD1. After removal of 1 base from V and 6 bases from J, the junction contained 13 bases not matched to a gene. Per the germline V gene, CDR1 is SGHTA and CDR2 is FQGNSA. The CDR3 is 17 amino acids. CDR3 loop: CASSLGRGLDLKNGYTF. The DNA of the CDR3 is TGTGCCAGCAGCTTAGGCAGGGGGCTCGATTTGAAAAATGGCTACACCTTC. Based on the CDR3 plus reference TRBV7-2 and TRBJ1-2, the full variable domain is GAGVSQSPSNKVTEKGKDVELRCDPISGHTALYWYRQSLGQGLEFLIYFQGNSAPDKSGLPSDRFSAERTGGSVSTLTIQRTQQEDSAVYLCASSLGRGLDLKNGYTFGSGTRLTVV.

V gene TRBV12-3 or TRBV12-4 combines with J gene TRBJ2-2; 9 nucleotides match TRBD2. J was trimmed by 6 bases and V by 6 bases; bases with no gene match: 11. CDR3 length: 16 amino acids. The CDR3 loop is CASRSAGGRIAGELFF. In DNA form, the CDR3 reads TGTGCCAGCAGATCCGCGGGGGGGAGAATAGCCGGGGAGCTGTTTTTT.

The rearrangement links TRBV5-6 to TRBJ2-7, with TRBD1 matching 7 bases. This CDR3 comprises 15 residues. After removal of 0 bases from V and 6 bases from J, the junction contained 9 bases not matched to a gene. CDR1 is SGHDT and CDR2 is YYEEEE in the germline V gene. The CDR3 DNA reads as TGTGCCAGCAGCTTGGCCGAAACAGGGGTTCGCGAGCAGTACGTC. Translated, it gives CASSLAETGVREQYV.

This chain connects TRBV29-1 to TRBJ2-7; 12 nucleotides match TRBD1. The CDR3 length is 14 residues. Germline loops: CDR1 SQVTM, CDR2 ANQGSEA. V lost 3 bases, J lost 6 bases, and 6 bases stayed unmatched. This CDR3 reads CSVDYGTGGGEQYF. The CDR3 bases are TGCAGCGTTGATTATGGGACAGGGGGCGGCGAGCAGTACTTC.

V and J are TRBV3-1 and TRBJ2-1; D is ambiguous. The CDR3 loop spans 15 amino acids. V lost 0 bases and J 5 bases, leaving 11 bases between the germline ends. Germline V gene sequence: CDR1 LGHDT, CDR2 YNNKEL (reference sequence). As DNA, the CDR3 is TGTGCCAGCAGCCAAGAACGGATATTCGACAATGAGCAGTTCTTC. Protein sequence: CASSQERIFDNEQFF.

The V call is TRBV5-1, the J call TRBJ2-1; D perhaps matches TRBD2 (6 bases). CDR1 is SGHRS, CDR2 YFSETQ, per germline. Trimming took off 7 bases at V and 4 bases at J, with 24 bases between the two ends. The CDR3 is 17 residues long. CDR3 sequence: CASGGGVGPTSYNEQFF. The CDR3 DNA reads TGCGCCAGCGGAGGCGGGGTTGGTCCCACGTCTTACAATGAGCAGTTCTTC. The whole variable domain, filled in from reference TRBV5-1 and TRBJ2-1, reads KAGVTQTPRYLIKTRGQQVTLSCSPISGHRSVSWYQQTPGQGLQFLFEYFSETQRNKGNFPGRFSGRQFSNSRSEMNVSTLELGDSALYLCASGGGVGPTSYNEQFFGPGTRLTVL.

The CDR3 bases are TGTGCCAGCAAGCCGGGACTAGAGGTCTCCGAGCAGTACTTC. Its translation: CASKPGLEVSEQYF. J is TRBJ2-7 and V is TRBV12-3 or TRBV12-4; TRBD2 matches at 8 bases. V was pared by 7 bases and J by 6 bases, with 11 bases of the junction left unmatched. The CDR3 consists of 14 residues.

J is TRBJ2-1 and V is TRBV6-1; D remains unclear. The CDR3 sequence is 13 residues long. Per germline, CDR1 MNHNS and CDR2 SASEGT. Between the trimmed V and J ends, which lost 7 bases and 4 bases, there was a span of 11 bases. The CDR3 bases are TGTGCCAGCACCGACCGAGGATACAATGAGCAGTTCTTC. Amino acid sequence: CASTDRGYNEQFF.